The clone carrying this TCR beta chain has at least ten counts. Its target is unknown. The sample's time point: patch test 1, 2 weeks after DPC sensitization. Treatment: therapeutic diphenylcyclopropenone sensitization with weekly scalp DPC. Each CDR3 protein is one row after TCRdb ran MiXCR on the RACE reads. The sample consists of 350,000 or so distinct CDR3 sequences, approximately 6.9% of them appearing once. The sample is drawn from a study of human T cells and chemical hapten exposure. About the research overall: The patch tests put 0.01% DPC on the skin of the upper back and were read 6 days later. Study-level points and caveats: Among expanded TCRs, significantly more large CDR3 similarity clusters formed than among controls. DPC sensitization produced no change in TCRs with frequency above 1 in 1000.

Germline V gene sequence: CDR1 SGHTA, CDR2 FQGNSA. The CDR3 has 14 amino acids. Between the trimmed V and J ends, which lost 2 bases and 2 bases, there was a span of 9 bases. The origin of this receptor is a woman between 18 and 30 years old with alopecia areata. Some clones in this sample may be carry-over from other donors' samples. This sequence joins TRBV7-2 and TRBJ1-1; D remains ambiguous. The sample consisted of whole blood, taken in connection with sensitization to the hapten diphenylcyclopropenone (DPC). The chain's CDR3 is CASSLNYRNTEAFF. For the CDR3, the DNA is TGTGCCAGCAGCTTAAATTACAGAAACACTGAAGCTTTCTTT.